This T cell receptor beta chain was sequenced for a study of T cell responses to AZD1222 COVID-19 vaccine. Of note for this clone: Its antigen is not identified.

Study-wide findings and caveats: Vaccine-associated CD4 TCRs ranged over spike, dominating at 160-218 and 743-854. Nearly half of spike-specific TCRs reportedly target variant regions that are unmutated in the B.1.351 and B.1.1.7 variants. Seropositive AZD1222 recipients at baseline numbered only five to seven. Repertoires were obtained only post-peak T cell response.

Data came from immunoSEQ multiplex PCR; TCRdb stores just in-frame clones and leaves some out. Of about 42,000 clones in the sample, 75% to 90% were seen once. Germline-derived CDR1 and CDR2 are SGHDT and YYEEEE. With V trimmed by 4 bases and J by 1 base, 10 bases remained unmatched. This CDR3 has 16 amino acids. This receptor was identified in an adult who received the AZD1222 COVID-19 vaccine. The specimen was peripheral blood, collected 28 days after the second AZD1222 dose. The gene calls are TRBV5-6 and TRBJ1-2, with 7 bases matching TRBD1. The CDR3 here is CASSPPTGTHNYGYTF. CDR3 DNA: TGTGCCAGCAGCCCTCCGACAGGGACCCATAACTATGGCTACACCTTC.